The TCR beta chain described here comes from a study of blood T cells in healthy people across ages. Overall study results and limits: Unsorted PBMC input precluded a conclusive naive versus antigen-experienced comparison.

The use of a sample-barcoded 5' primer and a J-beta primer mix characterized a second PCR of roughly 7 to 12 cycles. Using its own MiXCR run on the 5' RACE reads, TCRdb lists one record per CDR3 protein. The sample carries approximately 780,000 distinct CDR3 sequences, around 25% recorded once. With regard to this clonotype: The antigen is unknown.

This sample was shared with a second study, whose subject was T cells of mothers and their children.

The sequenced sample was blood. The TCR was taken from a boy aged 5-17 years in good health.

Written as DNA, the CDR3 is TGTGCCAGCAGCAGTCTACTAGCGGGGGGGCGGAATGAGCAGTTCTTC. Protein sequence: CASSSLLAGGRNEQFF. The chain employs TRBV7-6 and TRBJ2-7, with 13 bases matching TRBD2. The J call is doubtful: the DNA matches TRBJ2-1 better. Germline V gene data show CDR1 as SGHVS and CDR2 as FNYEAQ. The CDR3 totals 16 residues.